This entry lists 26 T cell receptor beta chains sequenced from one sample in a study of T-cell memory formation after mild COVID-19. One entry per CDR3 protein, called by TCRdb with MiXCR from the 5' RACE reads. The sample yields around 420,000 distinct CDR3 sequences, 24% seen once. Sequencing was performed on PBMCs or a T cell subset sorted from them (not recorded which). Receptors originate from an adult woman who had mild COVID-19 (a few samples of this study predate the infection). Cell type and time point are not known.

This clonotype has just a few counts. This chain uses TRBV3-1 with TRBJ2-7; D is unclear. Germline V lookup: CDR1 LGHDT, CDR2 YNNKEL (reference sequence). The CDR3 runs to 13 residues. Between the trimmed V and J ends, which lost 0 bases and 6 bases, there was a span of 9 bases. CDR3: CASSQDGTTEQYF. The CDR3 region has the DNA TGTGCCAGCAGCCAAGACGGCACGACCGAGCAGTACTTC.

This clonotype was recorded a few times. The chain has TRBV15 and TRBJ2-3, with D hard to call. The V and J ends lost 3 bases and 3 bases respectively, with 25 bases between them. The CDR3 runs to 19 residues. Germline V gene sequence: CDR1 LNHNV, CDR2 YYDKDF (reference sequence). In nucleotides, the CDR3 is TGTGCCACCAGCAGCCCTTACTCCAACGGACCCAAGCCGACAGATACGCAGTATTTT. Protein sequence: CATSSPYSNGPKPTDTQYF. Complete variable domain (other parts from reference TRBV15 and TRBJ2-3): DAMVIQNPRYQVTQFGKPVTLSCSQTLNHNVMYWYQQKSSQAPKLLFHYYDKDFNNEADTPDNFQSRRPNTSFCFLDIRSPGLGDTAMYLCATSSPYSNGPKPTDTQYFGPGTRLTVL.

This chain connects TRBV29-1 to TRBJ2-5; 7 nucleotides align to TRBD1. CDR3 length: 13 residues. Germline V CDR1 and CDR2: SQVTM, ANQGSEA. V lost 6 bases, J lost 7 bases, and 11 bases stayed unmatched. The CDR3 DNA reads as TGCAGCGTCGTACGAGGGGGCCGGGGGACCCAGTACTTC. The encoded protein is CSVVRGGRGTQYF. Combining the CDR3 with reference TRBV29-1 and TRBJ2-5 gives the whole variable domain SAVISQKPSRDICQRGTSLTIQCQVDSQVTMMFWYRQQPGQSLTLIATANQGSEATYESGFVIDKFPISRPNLTFSTLTVSNMSPEDSSIYLCSVVRGGRGTQYFGPGTRLLVL.

This clonotype was seen a handful of times. V usage is TRBV24-1 and J usage is TRBJ1-2, with 7 nucleotides matching TRBD1. Germline CDR1 KGHDR, CDR2 SFDVKD. This CDR3 comprises 13 residues. The junction had 9 bases not matched to a gene; V was cut back by 9 bases and J by 6 bases. The CDR3 DNA reads TGTGCCACCTATACAGGGGAGGGCCATGGCTACACCTTC. The encoded protein is CATYTGEGHGYTF.

The table lists this clonotype with a few counts. This chain connects TRBV12-3 or TRBV12-4 to TRBJ1-5, with D perhaps TRBD1 (5 bases). This CDR3 region has 15 residues. With 6 bases removed from V and 5 bases from J, the gap between germline ends came to 17 bases. The CDR3 sequence is CASSRQSAGYQPQHF. Written as DNA, the CDR3 is TGTGCCAGCAGCAGACAGTCCGCGGGGTATCAGCCCCAGCATTTT.

This clonotype was seen only a few times. This chain connects TRBV19 to TRBJ2-1, with 9 bases matching TRBD2. J lost 0 bases, V lost 4 bases, and 13 bases had no gene match. In germline, CDR1 is LNHDA, CDR2 SQIVND (reference sequence). This CDR3 spans 19 amino acids. The chain's CDR3 is CASSTLSGLAGTSYNEQFF. CDR3 nucleotide sequence: TGTGCCAGTAGTACCTTGTCGGGGCTAGCGGGGACCTCCTACAATGAGCAGTTCTTC.

The chain couples TRBV4-1 to TRBJ2-5, with 11 bases identical to TRBD1. This CDR3 has 17 residues. Looked up from germline, CDR1 is MGHRA and CDR2 is YSYEKL. Trimming at V came to 4 bases and at J to 4 bases, leaving 11 bases not matched to a gene. The CDR3 coding sequence is TGCGCCAGCAGCCTTCTCCACCCCGGGACAGGGGGAGAGACCCAGTACTTC. As protein: CASSLLHPGTGGETQYF.

The chain has TRBV20-1 and TRBJ2-5; 9 nucleotides align to TRBD2. Looked up from germline, CDR1 is DFQATT and CDR2 is SNEGSKA (reference sequence). V gave up 3 bases and J gave up 1 base; unmatched junction bases: 3. The CDR3 has 14 residues. The chain's CDR3 is CSASSTSGQETQYF. Here the CDR3 DNA reads TGCAGTGCTAGTTCGACTAGCGGCCAAGAGACCCAGTACTTC.

In its sample, this clonotype was seen a few times. The chain carries TRBV7-3 and TRBJ2-1; TRBD2 agrees at 7 bases. CDR3 size: 15 residues. V lost 1 base to trimming and J lost 4 bases; unmatched junction nucleotides: 4. Germline V CDR1 and CDR2: SGHTA, FQGTGA. This CDR3 is CASSLIRGVYNEQFF. The CDR3 DNA is TGTGCCAGCAGCTTAATCCGGGGGGTTTACAATGAGCAGTTCTTC. The whole variable domain, filled in from reference TRBV7-3 and TRBJ2-1, reads GAGVSQTPSNKVTEKGKYVELRCDPISGHTALYWYRQSLGQGPEFLIYFQGTGAADDSGLPNDRFFAVRPEGSVSTLKIQRTERGDSAVYLCASSLIRGVYNEQFFGPGTRLTVL.

The V call is TRBV7-2, the J call TRBJ2-3, with TRBD2 matching over 10 bases. The V gene's germline CDR1 is SGHTA and CDR2 FQGNSA. J gave up 7 bases and V 4 bases, and 8 bases lay outside the gene matches. The CDR3 has 15 amino acids. CDR3 nucleotides: TGTGCCAGCAGCTACATAGCGGGGGGCCCGAATACGCAGTATTTT. Translating it yields CASSYIAGGPNTQYF.

This chain uses TRBV5-8 with TRBJ1-1, with D tentatively TRBD1 (6 bases). From germline, CDR1 is SGHTS and CDR2 YDEGEE. With 3 bases removed from V and 6 bases from J, the gap between germline ends came to 9 bases. The CDR3 has 12 amino acids. The CDR3 coding sequence is TGTGCCAGCAGCTGGGGGGGCCCTGAAGCTTTCTTT. Protein sequence: CASSWGGPEAFF.

In DNA form, the CDR3 reads TGTGCCAGCGGGTTAGCGGGAATTACAGATACGCAGTATTTT. This translates into CASGLAGITDTQYF. The V call is TRBV2, the J call TRBJ2-3, with 8 bases identical to TRBD2. This CDR3 comprises 14 residues. Germline trimming cut 8 bases from V and 3 bases from J; bases unmatched to any gene: 7. In germline, CDR1 is SNHLY, CDR2 FYNNEI.

This sequence joins TRBV7-9 and TRBJ2-3, with 8 bases matching TRBD1. CDR1 is SEHNR, CDR2 FQNEAQ, per germline (reference sequence). The CDR3 is 15 residues long. Trimming at V came to 3 bases and at J to 4 bases, leaving 6 bases not matched to a gene. The CDR3 coding sequence is TGTGCCAGCAGCTTTGACAGGGGTATCTCAGATACGCAGTATTTT. It codes for CASSFDRGISDTQYF.

J is TRBJ1-6 and V is TRBV4-1; 7 positions match TRBD1. J gave up 8 bases and V 1 base, and 11 bases lay outside the gene matches. CDR1 and CDR2 from the germline V gene are MGHRA and YSYEKL. The length of the CDR3 is 17 residues. CDR3 residues: CASSQVGRGTADSPLHF. DNA for the CDR3: TGCGCCAGCAGCCAAGTCGGGAGGGGGACAGCGGATTCACCCCTCCACTTT.

This clonotype came up a few times. The chain has TRBV4-1 and TRBJ2-6; 10 nucleotides agree with TRBD1. CDR1 is MGHRA, CDR2 YSYEKL, per germline. This CDR3 region has 19 residues. V was clipped by 0 bases and J by 0 bases; unmatched bases: 5. CDR3: CASSQDRTGGASGANVLTF. DNA for the CDR3: TGCGCCAGCAGCCAAGATCGGACAGGGGGTGCCTCTGGGGCCAACGTCCTGACTTTC.

There are a few counts of this clonotype. The chain has TRBV7-9 and TRBJ1-1; maybe TRBD1 (5 bases). Germline V gene data show CDR1 as SEHNR and CDR2 as FQNEAQ (reference sequence). V lost 5 bases to trimming and J lost 2 bases, with 15 bases between them. The CDR3 totals 15 residues. This CDR3 is CASSAPGTGNTEAFF. The CDR3 bases are TGTGCCAGCAGCGCTCCCGGGACGGGCAACACTGAAGCTTTCTTT.

The chain is built from TRBV20-1 and TRBJ2-1; D unresolved. This CDR3 is built from 15 residues. Germline CDR1 reads DFQATT; CDR2 reads SNEGSKA (reference sequence). The ends were cut back, 1 base at V and 3 bases at J, with 13 bases in the middle. The CDR3 region is CSARGARSGYNEQFF. As DNA, the CDR3 is TGCAGTGCTAGAGGGGCCCGTTCAGGCTACAATGAGCAGTTCTTC.

This clonotype came up a few times. The chain couples TRBV6-5 to TRBJ2-5, with 7 bases matching TRBD2. V lost 6 bases to trimming and J lost 4 bases; unmatched junction nucleotides: 11. The CDR3 has 15 residues. The germline gives CDR1 MNHEY, CDR2 SVGAGI. The DNA for the CDR3 is TGTGCCAGCAGCCCCCAGTGGGGAGGGCGAGAGACCCAGTACTTC. Residues: CASSPQWGGRETQYF.

CDR3 in DNA: TGTGCCAGCAGCTTAGGGGCAGGGCAGAGGACAGATACGCAGTATTTT. Translating it yields CASSLGAGQRTDTQYF. V gene TRBV5-5 combines with J gene TRBJ2-3; a possible D gene is TRBD1 (5 bases). The CDR3 spans 16 residues. Germline V gives CDR1 SGHKS, CDR2 YYEKEE (reference sequence). The V end lost 2 bases, the J end lost 3 bases, and 16 bases lay between the germline ends. Full variable domain (remainder filled in from reference TRBV5-5 and TRBJ2-3): DAGVTQSPTHLIKTRGQQVTLRCSPISGHKSVSWYQQVLGQGPQFIFQYYEKEERGRGNFPDRFSARQFPNYSSELNVNALLLGDSALYLCASSLGAGQRTDTQYFGPGTRLTVL.

This clonotype has more than one count but fewer than ten. This chain links TRBV5-5 with TRBJ2-1, with unresolved D. Trimming pared 1 base from V and 2 bases from J, leaving 7 bases between. Germline V CDR1 and CDR2: SGHKS, YYEKEE (reference sequence). The CDR3 is 14 residues long. Here the CDR3 reads CASSLLDAYNEQFF. In nucleotides, the CDR3 is TGTGCCAGCAGCTTGCTGGACGCCTACAATGAGCAGTTCTTC. Full variable domain (remainder filled in from reference TRBV5-5 and TRBJ2-1): DAGVTQSPTHLIKTRGQQVTLRCSPISGHKSVSWYQQVLGQGPQFIFQYYEKEERGRGNFPDRFSARQFPNYSSELNVNALLLGDSALYLCASSLLDAYNEQFFGPGTRLTVL.

This chain connects TRBV20-1 to TRBJ2-6; TRBD1 matches 7 bases. Germline values: CDR1 DFQATT, CDR2 SNEGSKA (reference sequence). Unmatched junction bases numbered 2, after V lost 3 bases and J lost 0 bases. This CDR3 is 15 amino acids long. CDR3 sequence reads: CSASTGASGANVLTF. The CDR3 DNA reads as TGCAGTGCTAGTACAGGGGCCTCTGGGGCCAACGTCCTGACTTTC.

V gene TRBV30 combines with J gene TRBJ2-7; TRBD1 aligns across 7 bases. V gave up 7 bases and J gave up 4 bases; unmatched junction bases: 4. The length of the CDR3 is 11 residues. In germline, CDR1 is GTSNPN, CDR2 SVGIG (reference sequence). The CDR3 spells CAYGQVYEQYF. DNA for the CDR3: TGTGCCTACGGACAGGTTTACGAGCAGTACTTC.

The rearrangement links TRBV6-1 to TRBJ2-1; TRBD2 aligns across 9 bases. Unmatched junction bases numbered 8, after V lost 7 bases and J lost 7 bases. The CDR3 is 14 residues long. CDR1 MNHNS and CDR2 SASEGT come from the germline V gene. The CDR3 region is CASTWASGANEQFF. As DNA, the CDR3 is TGTGCCAGCACGTGGGCTAGCGGGGCAAATGAGCAGTTCTTC.

This clonotype was picked up a small number of times. The rearrangement joins TRBV5-1 to TRBJ2-7, with unresolved D. This CDR3 spans 14 amino acids. Germline V gene lookup returns CDR1 SGHRS and CDR2 YFSETQ. The germline V and J ends were trimmed by 2 bases and 4 bases, with 13 bases remaining between them. This CDR3 reads CASSFDNMGYEQYF. The CDR3 DNA is TGCGCCAGCAGCTTCGATAATATGGGATACGAGCAGTACTTC.

This clonotype was observed a handful of times. The chain employs TRBV15 and TRBJ2-4; 7 positions agree with TRBD1. Germline values: CDR1 LNHNV, CDR2 YYDKDF (reference sequence). The CDR3 spans 13 residues. The V and J ends lost 6 bases and 6 bases, in that order; junction bases with no gene match: 5. The CDR3 nucleotides read TGTGCCACCAGTGAGGGGGCGGGAAACATTCAGTACTTC. Protein sequence: CATSEGAGNIQYF.

The chain recombines TRBV7-8 with TRBJ2-3; D gene uncertain. Looked up from germline, CDR1 is SGHVS and CDR2 is FQNEAQ. V gave up 3 bases and J gave up 2 bases, with 12 bases separating them. The CDR3 loop spans 15 amino acids. The chain's CDR3 is CASSFVHRSTDTQYF. The CDR3 nucleotides read TGTGCCAGCAGCTTCGTGCACAGATCCACAGATACGCAGTATTTT. Complete variable domain (other parts from reference TRBV7-8 and TRBJ2-3): GAGVSQSPRYKVAKRGQDVALRCDPISGHVSLFWYQQALGQGPEFLTYFQNEAQLDKSGLPSDRFFAERPEGSVSTLKIQRTQQEDSAVYLCASSFVHRSTDTQYFGPGTRLTVL.